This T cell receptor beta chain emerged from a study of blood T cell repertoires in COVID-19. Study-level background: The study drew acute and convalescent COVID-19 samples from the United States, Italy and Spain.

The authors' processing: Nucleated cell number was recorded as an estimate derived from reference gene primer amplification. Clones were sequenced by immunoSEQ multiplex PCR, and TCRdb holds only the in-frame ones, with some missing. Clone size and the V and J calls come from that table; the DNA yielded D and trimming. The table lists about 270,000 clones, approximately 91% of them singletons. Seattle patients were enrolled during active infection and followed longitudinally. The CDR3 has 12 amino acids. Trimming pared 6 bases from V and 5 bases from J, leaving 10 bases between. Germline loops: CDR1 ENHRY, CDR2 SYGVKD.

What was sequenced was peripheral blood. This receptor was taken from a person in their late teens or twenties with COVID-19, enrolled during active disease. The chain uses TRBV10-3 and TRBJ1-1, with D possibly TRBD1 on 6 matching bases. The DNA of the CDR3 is TGTGCCATCAGGAGCCAGGGGACTGAAGCTTTCTTT. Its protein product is CAIRSQGTEAFF.